The rows below give T cell receptor beta chains drawn from one sample of a study of blood T cell repertoires in COVID-19. The method was immunoSEQ multiplex PCR; TCRdb's version includes in-frame clones alone and lacks a portion of them. The sample gives 180,000 or so clones, about 82% of which show up once; over 7.5% is in the top ten. Sequencing used PBMCs or T cells enriched from blood (not recorded which). These receptors originate from a woman in her twenties or thirties who had recovered from COVID-19. Each CDR3 is given with its conserved first and last residue. The D gene is left open where the match is weak. Size is omitted from some rows. Given values are once, few, many or a class for expanded clones.

j_call | v_call | d_call | clone_size | cdr3_aa | cdr3_nt
TRBJ2-1 | TRBV19 | . | . | CASRRGDEQFF | TGTGCCAGTCGGAGGGGCGATGAGCAGTTCTTC
TRBJ1-1 | TRBV10-3 | TRBD1 | . | CATWTGSLNTEAFF | TGTGCCACTTGGACAGGCTCTTTGAACACTGAAGCTTTCTTT
TRBJ2-1 | TRBV12-3/TRBV12-4 | . | . | CASSLIRDNEQFF | TGTGCCAGCAGTTTAATACGAGACAATGAGCAGTTCTTC
TRBJ2-3 | TRBV15 | TRBD2 | . | CATSTSGGMTDTQYF | TGTGCCACCAGCACCTCCGGGGGGATGACAGATACGCAGTATTTT
TRBJ2-7 | TRBV5-4 | TRBD1 | . | CASSFRTGDSEQYF | TGTGCCAGCAGCTTTAGGACAGGGGATTCCGAGCAGTACTTC
TRBJ2-7 | TRBV30 | TRBD2 | . | CAWSEGLAGDEQYF | TGTGCCTGGAGTGAGGGACTAGCGGGAGACGAGCAGTACTTC
TRBJ1-2 | TRBV12-2 | . | . | CASRLPATSRDREYGYTF | TGTGCAAGTCGCTTACCCGCTACGTCCCGGGACAGGGAATATGGCTACACCTTC
TRBJ2-3 | TRBV2 | . | . | CASSVTAVDAQYF | TGTGCCAGCAGTGTGACAGCAGTAGATGCGCAGTATTTT
TRBJ1-5 | TRBV30 | . | . | CAWSADRDQPQHF | TGTGCCTGGAGTGCCGACAGAGATCAGCCCCAGCATTTT
TRBJ1-1 | TRBV27 | TRBD1 | . | CASSPSGTGPSNTEAFF | TGTGCCAGCAGTCCATCCGGGACAGGGCCTTCGAACACTGAAGCTTTCTTT
TRBJ2-7 | TRBV14 | . | once | CASSQARSRHYFSLTCYEQYF | TGTGCCAGCAGCCAAGCACGGTCGAGGCACTATTTTTCCCTTACTTGCTACGAGCAGTACTTC
TRBJ2-7 | TRBV5-1 | . | . | CASSLTSYEQYF | TGCGCCAGCAGCCTAACTTCCTACGAGCAGTACTTC
TRBJ1-2 | TRBV27 | . | . | CASSLSPSQTPYGYTF | TGTGCCAGCAGTTTAAGTCCCTCGCAGACTCCTTATGGCTACACCTTC
TRBJ2-1 | TRBV28 | . | . | CASRLIGKSSYNEQFF | TGTGCCAGCAGACTAATCGGGAAGAGCTCCTACAATGAGCAGTTCTTC
TRBJ2-7 | TRBV6-5 | . | few | CASTDSSPYEQYF | TGTGCCAGCACGGATAGCTCACCCTACGAGCAGTACTTC
TRBJ2-5 | TRBV2 | TRBD2 | . | CASSGGGTGETQYF | TGTGCCAGCAGTGGGGGAGGGACTGGGGAGACCCAGTACTTC
TRBJ2-5 | TRBV3-1/TRBV3-2 | . | . | CASSQDTASPSDQETQYF | TGTGCCAGCAGCCAAGATACGGCATCCCCTAGCGACCAAGAGACCCAGTACTTC
TRBJ1-1 | TRBV28 | . | . | CASSLYQGKEMNTEAFF | TGTGCCAGCAGTTTATACCAGGGGAAGGAGATGAACACTGAAGCTTTCTTT
TRBJ2-7 | TRBV24-1 | TRBD1 | . | CATSDYDRDGSYEQYF | TGTGCCACCAGTGATTACGACAGGGATGGATCCTACGAGCAGTACTTC
TRBJ1-1 | TRBV3-1/TRBV3-2 | . | . | CASSIRERPIRAFF | TGTGCCAGCAGCATACGGGAACGCCCGATTCGAGCTTTCTTT
TRBJ2-7 | TRBV28 | . | . | CASSLILDGGAPEDGLYPDEQYF | TGTGCCAGCAGTTTAATCCTGGATGGGGGCGCCCCTGAGGACGGACTCTACCCGGACGAGCAGTACTTC
TRBJ2-7 | TRBV11-2 | TRBD2 | . | CASSLSGNRGEQYF | TGTGCCAGCAGCCTTAGCGGGAATAGAGGCGAGCAGTACTTC
TRBJ1-4 | TRBV2 | . | . | CASSGRVGSGEKLFF | TGTGCCAGCAGTGGCAGGGTCGGGTCAGGTGAAAAACTGTTTTTT
TRBJ2-7 | TRBV7-9 | TRBD2 | . | CASTTRTSGTYEQYF | TGTGCCAGCACCACGAGGACTAGCGGGACCTACGAGCAGTACTTC
TRBJ2-2 | TRBV10-3 | . | . | CAISESHIVRDTGELFF | TGTGCCATCAGTGAGTCCCATATAGTTCGAGACACCGGGGAGCTGTTTTTT
TRBJ2-7 | TRBV12-3/TRBV12-4 | . | few | CASRGGGEEQYF | TGTGCCAGCAGGGGGGGTGGAGAAGAGCAGTACTTC
TRBJ2-3 | TRBV27 | TRBD2 | . | CASSLSRGEGPITDTQYF | TGTGCCAGCAGTTTATCCCGGGGGGAGGGCCCAATCACAGATACGCAGTATTTT
TRBJ1-1 | TRBV24-1 | TRBD1 | . | CATSDFRQGLMNTEAFF | TGTGCCACCAGTGACTTTCGACAGGGGCTCATGAACACTGAAGCTTTCTTT
TRBJ2-3 | TRBV3-1/TRBV3-2 | TRBD2 | . | CASSASGGITDTQYF | TGTGCCAGCAGCGCTTCGGGAGGGATCACAGATACGCAGTATTTT
TRBJ2-7 | TRBV20-1 | TRBD1 | . | CSASIPGQGAQEQYF | TGCAGTGCTAGTATCCCGGGACAGGGGGCGCAGGAGCAGTACTTC
TRBJ2-1 | TRBV6-2/TRBV6-3 | . | . | CASSSPSNEQFF | TGTGCCAGCAGTTCCCCTAGCAATGAGCAGTTCTTC
TRBJ2-7 | TRBV12-5 | TRBD1 | . | CASGLVRDRDYEQYF | TGTGCTAGTGGTTTGGTACGGGACAGGGACTACGAGCAGTACTTC
TRBJ2-5 | TRBV5-4 | TRBD2 | . | CASSFAGGEETQYF | TGTGCCAGCAGCTTTGCGGGAGGAGAAGAGACCCAGTACTTC
TRBJ2-1 | TRBV13 | . | . | CASSPQRNNEQFF | TGTGCCAGCAGCCCCCAGCGGAACAATGAGCAGTTCTTC
TRBJ2-2 | TRBV9 | . | . | CASSGASGELFF | TGTGCCAGCAGCGGAGCCTCCGGGGAGCTGTTTTTT
TRBJ2-7 | TRBV4-1 | TRBD2 | . | CASSQVERDQYEQYF | TGCGCCAGCAGCCAAGTAGAGCGGGACCAGTACGAGCAGTACTTC
TRBJ2-7 | TRBV3-1/TRBV3-2 | . | . | CASSHQGYEQYF | TGTGCCAGCAGCCACCAGGGTTACGAGCAGTACTTC
TRBJ1-1 | TRBV9 | . | . | CASSVGGVGEAFF | TGTGCCAGCAGCGTAGGGGGGGTTGGTGAAGCTTTCTTT
TRBJ1-1 | TRBV27 | . | . | CASSGGTVMNTEAFF | TGTGCCAGCAGTGGCGGGACGGTGATGAACACTGAAGCTTTCTTT
TRBJ2-1 | TRBV29-1 | . | few | CSVDRDSPYNEQFF | TGCAGCGTTGACCGGGATTCTCCCTACAATGAGCAGTTCTTC
TRBJ2-1 | TRBV11-1 | TRBD1 | . | CASSLGQGNYNEQFF | TGTGCCAGCAGCTTAGGACAGGGTAATTACAATGAGCAGTTCTTC
TRBJ1-1 | TRBV5-1 | . | . | CASRVVPVNTEAFF | TGCGCCAGCAGGGTAGTCCCCGTGAACACTGAAGCTTTCTTT
TRBJ2-1 | TRBV12-3/TRBV12-4 | . | . | CASSVWRRQFF | TGTGCCAGCAGTGTCTGGAGGAGACAGTTCTTC
TRBJ1-2 | TRBV5-1 | TRBD1 | . | CASSIRTGGHYGYTF | TGCGCCAGCAGTATAAGGACAGGGGGCCACTATGGCTACACCTTC
TRBJ2-1 | TRBV19 | TRBD2 | few | CASSMFSSGNYEQFF | TGTGCCAGTAGTATGTTTTCTAGCGGGAACTATGAGCAGTTCTTC
TRBJ1-5 | TRBV2 | . | once | CASRYGEPQHF | TGTGCCAGTCGGTACGGGGAGCCCCAGCATTTT
TRBJ1-4 | TRBV2 | . | few | CANRQDGAEKLFF | TGTGCCAACAGACAGGATGGGGCTGAAAAACTGTTTTTT
TRBJ1-5 | TRBV27 | . | . | CASSKRSAYNQPQHF | TGTGCCAGCAGTAAGAGAAGTGCTTACAATCAGCCCCAGCATTTT
TRBJ2-1 | TRBV11-2 | TRBD2 | . | CAKRGYYNEQFF | TGTGCCAAGCGGGGGTACTACAATGAGCAGTTCTTC
TRBJ1-2 | TRBV5-6 | TRBD1 | few | CASSFGQGYGYTF | TGTGCCAGCAGCTTTGGACAGGGTTATGGCTACACCTTC